Here is one T cell receptor (beta chain) with its context. Its antigen remains unidentified. The CDR3 totals 14 residues. The germline CDR1 and CDR2 sequences are SGHRS and YFSETQ. Trimming took off 2 bases at V and 0 bases at J, with 9 bases between the two ends. The sample comes from a study of CD8 T cells in ankylosing spondylitis. Overall study results and limits: Earlier work had already found some motif variants in reactive arthritis synovial fluid and blood. Ankylosing spondylitis blood appeared to be characterized by a TCR beta motif of 7 to 9 highly homologous variants. There was reportedly significant enrichment of clones that were disease-linked in matched ankylosing spondylitis synovial fluid. The disease-linked clones had a CD8+ phenotype and low blood frequencies.

Each TCR beta library was made by quantitative 5'-RACE that incorporated molecular barcodes. TCRdb called the 5' RACE reads again in MiXCR, with one record for every CDR3 protein. Among under 450,000 distinct CDR3 sequences listed, more than 15% were seen once. The TCR sequence derives from a male donor with ankylosing spondylitis. The rearrangement joins TRBV5-1 to TRBJ2-7; D gene unclear. The source material was blood, either unsorted or a sorted T cell fraction (not recorded which). The CDR3 bases are TGCGCCAGCAGCTTTCGGGCCGACTCCTACGAGCAGTACTTC. Protein: CASSFRADSYEQYF. The full variable domain, in which reference TRBV5-1 and TRBJ2-7 provide the parts outside the CDR3, is KAGVTQTPRYLIKTRGQQVTLSCSPISGHRSVSWYQQTPGQGLQFLFEYFSETQRNKGNFPGRFSGRQFSNSRSEMNVSTLELGDSALYLCASSFRADSYEQYFGPGTRLTVT.